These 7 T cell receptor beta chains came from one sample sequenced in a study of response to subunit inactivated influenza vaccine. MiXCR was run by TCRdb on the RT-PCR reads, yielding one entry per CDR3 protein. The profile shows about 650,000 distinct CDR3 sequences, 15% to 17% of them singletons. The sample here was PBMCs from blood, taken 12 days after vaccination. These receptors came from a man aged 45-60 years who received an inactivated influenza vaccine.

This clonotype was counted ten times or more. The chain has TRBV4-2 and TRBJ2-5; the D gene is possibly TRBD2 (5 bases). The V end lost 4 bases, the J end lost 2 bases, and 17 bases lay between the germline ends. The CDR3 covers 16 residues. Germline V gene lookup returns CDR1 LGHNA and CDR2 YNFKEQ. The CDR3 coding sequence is TGTGCCAGCAGCCCCTCGAGCGCAGCGGAGCAAGAGACCCAGTACTTC. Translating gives CASSPSSAAEQETQYF.

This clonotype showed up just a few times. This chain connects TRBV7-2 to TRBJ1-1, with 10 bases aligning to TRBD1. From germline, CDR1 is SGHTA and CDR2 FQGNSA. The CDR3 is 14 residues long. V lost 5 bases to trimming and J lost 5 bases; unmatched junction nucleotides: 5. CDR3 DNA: TGTGCCAGCAGCCGCGGGACAGGGGAAACTGAAGCTTTCTTT. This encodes CASSRGTGETEAFF.

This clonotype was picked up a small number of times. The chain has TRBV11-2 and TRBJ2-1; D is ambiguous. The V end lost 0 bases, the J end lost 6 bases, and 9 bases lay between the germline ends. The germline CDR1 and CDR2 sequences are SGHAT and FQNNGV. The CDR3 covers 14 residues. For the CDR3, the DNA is TGTGCCAGCAGCTTAGAATTGGTGGGCAATGAGCAGTTCTTC. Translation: CASSLELVGNEQFF.

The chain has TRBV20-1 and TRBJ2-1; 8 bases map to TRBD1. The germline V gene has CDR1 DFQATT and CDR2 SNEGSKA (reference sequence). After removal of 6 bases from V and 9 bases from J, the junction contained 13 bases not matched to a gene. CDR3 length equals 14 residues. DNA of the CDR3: TGCAGTGCCTATATTTCAGGGGGCTCAGGTGAGCAGTTCTTC. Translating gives CSAYISGGSGEQFF.

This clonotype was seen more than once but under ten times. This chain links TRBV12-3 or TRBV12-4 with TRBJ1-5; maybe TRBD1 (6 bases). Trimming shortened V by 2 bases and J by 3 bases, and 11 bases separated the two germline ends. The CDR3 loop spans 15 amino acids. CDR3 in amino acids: CASSLQGHNNQPQHF. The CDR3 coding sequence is TGTGCCAGCAGTTTACAGGGACACAACAATCAGCCCCAGCATTTT.

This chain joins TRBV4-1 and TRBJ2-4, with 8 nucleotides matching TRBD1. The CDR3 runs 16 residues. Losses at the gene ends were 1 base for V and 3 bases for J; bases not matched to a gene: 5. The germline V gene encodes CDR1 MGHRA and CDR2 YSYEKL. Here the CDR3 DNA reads TGCGCCAGCAGCCAAGTACAGGGACAGGACAAAAACATTCAGTACTTC. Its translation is CASSQVQGQDKNIQYF.

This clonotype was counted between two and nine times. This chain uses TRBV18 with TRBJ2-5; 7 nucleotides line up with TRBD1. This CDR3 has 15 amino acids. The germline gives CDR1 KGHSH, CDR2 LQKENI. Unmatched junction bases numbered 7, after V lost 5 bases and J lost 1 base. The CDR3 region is CASSTGQPGQETQYF. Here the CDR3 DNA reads TGTGCCAGCTCAACGGGACAGCCTGGCCAAGAGACCCAGTACTTC. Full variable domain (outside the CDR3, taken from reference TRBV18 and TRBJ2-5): NAGVMQNPRHLVRRRGQEARLRCSPMKGHSHVYWYRQLPEEGLKFMVYLQKENIIDESGMPKERFSAEFPKEGPSILRIQQVVRGDSAAYFCASSTGQPGQETQYFGPGTRLLVL.